A single TCR beta chain is shown here with its context. The sample is drawn from a study of blood T cells in healthy people across ages. Primers used in a second PCR of about 6 to 11 cycles were a sample-barcoded 5' primer and a J-beta primer mix. TCRdb re-derived calls from the 5' RACE reads in MiXCR, one entry per CDR3 protein. The sample records roughly 800,000 distinct CDR3 sequences, about 37% being singletons. The CDR3 has 15 amino acids. The V end was cut by 4 bases, the J end by 7 bases, with 17 bases between. The V gene's germline CDR1 is SGHRS and CDR2 YFSETQ. Sequenced sample: blood. V usage is TRBV5-1 and J usage is TRBJ1-4; TRBD1 might be the D (5 bases). The receptor was derived from a man younger than 35 in good health. CDR3 nucleotides: TGCGCCAGCAGCCCCGGTGTGGGAAGGGGTGAAAAACTGTTTTTT. Its translation is CASSPGVGRGEKLFF.